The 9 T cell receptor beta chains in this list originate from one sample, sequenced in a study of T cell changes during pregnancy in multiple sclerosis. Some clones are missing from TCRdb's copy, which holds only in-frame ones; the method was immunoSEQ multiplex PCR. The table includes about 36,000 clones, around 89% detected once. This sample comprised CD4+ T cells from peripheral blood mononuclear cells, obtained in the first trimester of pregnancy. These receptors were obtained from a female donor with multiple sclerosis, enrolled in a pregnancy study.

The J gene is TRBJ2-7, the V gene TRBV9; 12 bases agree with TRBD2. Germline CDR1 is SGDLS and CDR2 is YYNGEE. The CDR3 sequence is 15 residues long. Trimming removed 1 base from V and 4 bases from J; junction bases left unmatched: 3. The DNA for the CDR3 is TGTGCCAGCAGCGTAACGACTAGCGGGAGATACGAGCAGTACTTC. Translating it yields CASSVTTSGRYEQYF.

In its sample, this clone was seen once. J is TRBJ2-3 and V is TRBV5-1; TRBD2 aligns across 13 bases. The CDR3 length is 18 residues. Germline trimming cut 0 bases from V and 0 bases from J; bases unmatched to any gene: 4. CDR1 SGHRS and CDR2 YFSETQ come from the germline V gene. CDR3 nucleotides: TGCGCCAGCAGCTTGGCGCTACTAGCGGGAGGGAGCACAGATACGCAGTATTTT. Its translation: CASSLALLAGGSTDTQYF.

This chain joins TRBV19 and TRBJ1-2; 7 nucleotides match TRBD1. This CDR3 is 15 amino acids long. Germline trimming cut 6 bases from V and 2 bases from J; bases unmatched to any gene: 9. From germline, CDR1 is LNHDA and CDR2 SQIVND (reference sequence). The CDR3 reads CASSIPRGWNYGYTF. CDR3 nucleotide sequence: TGTGCCAGTAGCATACCCAGGGGGTGGAACTATGGCTACACCTTC.

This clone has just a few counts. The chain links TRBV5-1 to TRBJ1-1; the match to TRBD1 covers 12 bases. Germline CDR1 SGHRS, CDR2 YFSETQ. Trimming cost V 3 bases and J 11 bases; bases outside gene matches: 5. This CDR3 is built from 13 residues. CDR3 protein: CASSWGTGGQAFF. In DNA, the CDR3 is TGCGCCAGCAGCTGGGGGACAGGGGGCCAGGCTTTCTTT.

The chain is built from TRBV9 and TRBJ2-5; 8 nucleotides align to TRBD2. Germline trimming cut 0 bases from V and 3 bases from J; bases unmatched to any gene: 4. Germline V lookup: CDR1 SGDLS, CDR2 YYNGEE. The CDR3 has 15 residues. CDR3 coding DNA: TGTGCCAGCAGCGTAGTTGGGACTAGTGAAGAGACCCAGTACTTC. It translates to CASSVVGTSEETQYF.

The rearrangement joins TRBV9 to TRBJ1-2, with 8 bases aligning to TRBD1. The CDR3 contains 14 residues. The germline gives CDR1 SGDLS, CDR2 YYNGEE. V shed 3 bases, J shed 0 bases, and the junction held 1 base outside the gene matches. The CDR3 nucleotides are TGTGCCAGCAGCGCGACAGGGGCTAACTATGGCTACACCTTC. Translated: CASSATGANYGYTF.

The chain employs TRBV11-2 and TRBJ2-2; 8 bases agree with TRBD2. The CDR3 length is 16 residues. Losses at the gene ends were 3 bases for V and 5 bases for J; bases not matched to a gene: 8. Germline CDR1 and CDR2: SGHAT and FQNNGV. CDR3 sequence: CASSLGGGRGTGELFF. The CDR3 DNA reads TGTGCCAGCAGCTTGGGCGGGGGGCGAGGGACCGGGGAGCTGTTTTTT. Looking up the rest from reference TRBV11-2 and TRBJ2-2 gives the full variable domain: EAGVAQSPRYKIIEKRQSVAFWCNPISGHATLYWYQQILGQGPKLLIQFQNNGVVDDSQLPKDRFSAERLKGVDSTLKIQPAKLEDSAVYLCASSLGGGRGTGELFFGEGSRLTVL.

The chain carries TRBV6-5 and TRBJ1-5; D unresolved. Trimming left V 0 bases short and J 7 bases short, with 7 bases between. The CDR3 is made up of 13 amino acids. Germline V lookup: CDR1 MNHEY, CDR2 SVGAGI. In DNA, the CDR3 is TGTGCCAGCAGTTACTCGAGGGCGCAGCCCCAGCATTTT. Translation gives CASSYSRAQPQHF.

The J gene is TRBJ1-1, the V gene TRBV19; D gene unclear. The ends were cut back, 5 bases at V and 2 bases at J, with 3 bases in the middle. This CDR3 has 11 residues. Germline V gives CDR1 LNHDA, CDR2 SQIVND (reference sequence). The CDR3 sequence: CASSHNTEAFF. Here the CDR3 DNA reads TGTGCCAGTAGTCATAACACTGAAGCTTTCTTT.